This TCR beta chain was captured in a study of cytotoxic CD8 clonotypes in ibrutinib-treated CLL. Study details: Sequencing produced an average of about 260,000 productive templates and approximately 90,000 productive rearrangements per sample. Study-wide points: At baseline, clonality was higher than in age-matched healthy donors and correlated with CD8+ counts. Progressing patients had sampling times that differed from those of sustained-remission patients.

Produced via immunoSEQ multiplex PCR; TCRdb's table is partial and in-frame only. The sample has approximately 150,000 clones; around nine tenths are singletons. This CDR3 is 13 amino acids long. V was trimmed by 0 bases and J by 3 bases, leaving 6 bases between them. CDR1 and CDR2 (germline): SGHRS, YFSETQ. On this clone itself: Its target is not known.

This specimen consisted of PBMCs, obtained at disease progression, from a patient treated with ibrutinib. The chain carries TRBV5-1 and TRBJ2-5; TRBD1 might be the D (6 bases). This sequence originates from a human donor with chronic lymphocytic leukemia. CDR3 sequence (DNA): TGCGCCAGCAGCTTGGACAGGGAAGAGACCCAGTACTTC. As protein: CASSLDREETQYF.